This T cell receptor (beta chain) originates from a study of cytomegalovirus exposure and HLA in healthy donors (dated 2017 in TCRdb). Describing the broader study: A later analysis indicated that the roughly 120 validation repertoires were generated on the platform also employed for the approximately 700 repertoires of the first cohort. The study was designed to test whether signatures of past pathogen exposure could be identified by cataloging public T cell receptors. Along with the approximately 670-subject first cohort, a separate validation cohort of over 90 different subjects was used. The study combined high-throughput TCR immunosequencing, statistical association of individual TCRs with disease status, and machine learning to predict cytomegalovirus infection status. The investigation overall reported the following: The study listed around 160 TCR beta chains as associated with cytomegalovirus. The authors suggested that the approach could potentially be extended to other disease states and immunological phenotypes. A few of the identified cytomegalovirus-associated TCR beta chains were confirmed in vitro to be specific for cytomegalovirus antigens. In both the original and validation cohorts, the classifier was reported to diagnose cytomegalovirus status with high specificity and sensitivity. While some public TCRs were present in many individuals, most TCR sequences turned up only very rarely across donors. A later analysis found that TCRs clustered in the first cohort also tended to co-occur in the roughly 110 validation repertoires, with 94% of cluster scores above 0. A later analysis had no HLA typing for the validation cohort, so co-occurrence there was scored across all 130 or so repertoires.

The library was prepared using the immunoSEQ multiplex PCR assay. Per the original workflow: To diagnose cytomegalovirus status from the catalog of TCR beta chain sequences, a statistical classification framework was built. This immuneACCESS table, as held by TCRdb, lists in-frame sequences with V and J called but not all clones. Of the missing ones, under half trace to an unresolved V gene in checked studies; the others have no known cause. The D gene and trimming were derived from the DNA, and the V and J assignments and clone size from that table. Here the sample has some 260,000 clones; 87% occur a single time. Of the sample, around 11% falls within the top ten clones. CDR3 length: 14 amino acids, cysteine to phenylalanine. Of all the DNA, just the CDR3 is kept, 42 bases in frame from base 1. The junction shows trimming of 3 bases on V and 5 bases on J, and the gene matches do not reach 4 bases of it. CDR1 and CDR2 are drawn from the germline V gene (reference sequence): PRHDT, FYEKMQ.

Note on this clone: Its antigen has not been determined. No clone much larger than this one lies a single base away; base qualities are absent.

Donors formed part of the validation cohort, which comprised 120 subjects and was distinct from the first cohort of under 800 subjects. Sequenced material: PBMCs. The rearranged segments are TRBV13 and TRBJ1-2; 9 of the junction bases match TRBD1. The receptor was isolated from a man younger than 35 in good health and CMV-seropositive. The DNA is as follows: TGTGCCAGCAGCTTGGGACAGGGCGGATATGGCTACACCTTC. The encoded protein is CASSLGQGGYGYTF. Full variable domain (CDR3 extended with the reference TRBV13 and TRBJ1-2 proteins): AAGVIQSPRHLIKEKRETATLKCYPIPRHDTVYWYQQGPGQDPQFLISFYEKMQSDKGSIPDRFSAQQFSDYHSELNMSSLELGDSALYFCASSLGQGGYGYTFGSGTRLTVV.